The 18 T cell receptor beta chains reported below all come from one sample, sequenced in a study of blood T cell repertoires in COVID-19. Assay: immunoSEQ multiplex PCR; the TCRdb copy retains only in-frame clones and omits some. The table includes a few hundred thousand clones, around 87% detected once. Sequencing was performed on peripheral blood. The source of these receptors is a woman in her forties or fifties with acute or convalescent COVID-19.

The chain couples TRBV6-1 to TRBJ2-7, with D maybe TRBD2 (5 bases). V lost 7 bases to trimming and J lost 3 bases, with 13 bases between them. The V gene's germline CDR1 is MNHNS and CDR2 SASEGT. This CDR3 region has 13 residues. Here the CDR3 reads CASNQNRGYEQYF. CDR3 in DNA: TGTGCCAGCAATCAGAACCGGGGCTACGAGCAGTACTTC.

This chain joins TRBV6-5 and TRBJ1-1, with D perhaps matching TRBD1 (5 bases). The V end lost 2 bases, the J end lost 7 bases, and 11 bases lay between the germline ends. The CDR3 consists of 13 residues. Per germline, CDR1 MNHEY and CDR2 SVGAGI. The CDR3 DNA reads TGTGCCAGCAGTTACCCCGAGGGACTTGAAGCTTTCTTT. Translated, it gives CASSYPEGLEAFF.

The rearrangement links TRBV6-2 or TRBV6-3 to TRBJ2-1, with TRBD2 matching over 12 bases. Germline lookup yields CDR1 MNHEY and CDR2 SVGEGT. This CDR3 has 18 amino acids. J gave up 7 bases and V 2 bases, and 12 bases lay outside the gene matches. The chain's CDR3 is CASSYKGPSGRAINEQFF. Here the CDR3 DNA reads TGTGCCAGCAGTTACAAGGGGCCTAGCGGGAGGGCCATAAATGAGCAGTTCTTC.

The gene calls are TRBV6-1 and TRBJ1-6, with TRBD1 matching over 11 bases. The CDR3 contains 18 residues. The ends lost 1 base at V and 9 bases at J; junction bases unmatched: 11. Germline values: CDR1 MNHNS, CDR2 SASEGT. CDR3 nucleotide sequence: TGTGCCAGCAGTGAAGGTGCTTGGGGGACAGGGGGGAGTTCACCCCTCCACTTT. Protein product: CASSEGAWGTGGSSPLHF.

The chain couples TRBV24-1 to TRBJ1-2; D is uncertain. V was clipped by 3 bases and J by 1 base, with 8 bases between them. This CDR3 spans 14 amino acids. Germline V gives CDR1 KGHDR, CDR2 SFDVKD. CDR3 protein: CATSDGGFNYGYTF. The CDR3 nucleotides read TGTGCCACCAGTGATGGAGGTTTTAACTATGGCTACACCTTC.

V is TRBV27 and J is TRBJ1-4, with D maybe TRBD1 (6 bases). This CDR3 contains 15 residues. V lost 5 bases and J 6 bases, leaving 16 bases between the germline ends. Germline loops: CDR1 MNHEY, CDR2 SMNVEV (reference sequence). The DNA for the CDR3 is TGTGCCAGCAGTCCCCGCAGGGGAGAGGATGAAAAACTGTTTTTT. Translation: CASSPRRGEDEKLFF.

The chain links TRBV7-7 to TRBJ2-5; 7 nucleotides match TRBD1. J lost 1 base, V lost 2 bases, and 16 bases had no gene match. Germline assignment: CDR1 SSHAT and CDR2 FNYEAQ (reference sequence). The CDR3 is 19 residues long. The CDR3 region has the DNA TGTGCCAGCAGCTTACGGCCGTGGGGGCGCGCAGGGGGCCAAGAGACCCAGTACTTC. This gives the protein CASSLRPWGRAGGQETQYF.

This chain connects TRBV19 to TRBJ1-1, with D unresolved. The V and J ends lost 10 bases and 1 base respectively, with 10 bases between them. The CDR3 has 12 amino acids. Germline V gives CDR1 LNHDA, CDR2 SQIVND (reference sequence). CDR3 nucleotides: TGTGCCACAAGACAAAAGAACACTGAAGCTTTCTTT. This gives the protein CATRQKNTEAFF.

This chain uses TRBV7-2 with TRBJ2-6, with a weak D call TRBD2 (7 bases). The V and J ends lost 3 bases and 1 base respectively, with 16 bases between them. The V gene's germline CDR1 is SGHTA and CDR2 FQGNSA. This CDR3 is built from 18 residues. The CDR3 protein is CASSLSAGGRSGANVLTF. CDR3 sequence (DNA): TGTGCCAGCAGCTTGAGTGCCGGGGGGCGGTCTGGGGCCAACGTCCTGACTTTC.

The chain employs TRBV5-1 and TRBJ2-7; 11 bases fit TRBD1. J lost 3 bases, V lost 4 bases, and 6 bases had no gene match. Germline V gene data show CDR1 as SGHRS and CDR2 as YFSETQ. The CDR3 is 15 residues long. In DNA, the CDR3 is TGCGCCAGCAGCCGGGGACAGGGGGACGACTACGAGCAGTACTTC. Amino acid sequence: CASSRGQGDDYEQYF. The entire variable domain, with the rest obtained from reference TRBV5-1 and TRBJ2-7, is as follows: KAGVTQTPRYLIKTRGQQVTLSCSPISGHRSVSWYQQTPGQGLQFLFEYFSETQRNKGNFPGRFSGRQFSNSRSEMNVSTLELGDSALYLCASSRGQGDDYEQYFGPGTRLTVT.

CDR3 loop: CASTRTGSNSPLHF. DNA of the CDR3: TGTGCCAGCACTCGGACAGGGTCTAATTCACCCCTCCACTTT. This chain joins TRBV28 and TRBJ1-6; 8 bases are shared with TRBD1. The CDR3 is made up of 14 amino acids. V shed 7 bases and J 6 bases; nucleotides not matched to a gene: 5. Germline CDR1 and CDR2: MDHEN and SYDVKM.

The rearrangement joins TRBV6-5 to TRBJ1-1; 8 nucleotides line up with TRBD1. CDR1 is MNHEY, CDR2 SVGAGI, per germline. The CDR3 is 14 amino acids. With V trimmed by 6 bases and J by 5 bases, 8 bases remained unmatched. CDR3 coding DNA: TGTGCCAGCAGACCCGACAGGGGTATAACTGAAGCTTTCTTT. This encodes CASRPDRGITEAFF.

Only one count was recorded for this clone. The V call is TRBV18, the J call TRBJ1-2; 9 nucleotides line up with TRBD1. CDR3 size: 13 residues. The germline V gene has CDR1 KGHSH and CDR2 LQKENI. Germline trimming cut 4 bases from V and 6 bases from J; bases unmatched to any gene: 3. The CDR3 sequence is CASSRDRVDGYTF. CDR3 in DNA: TGTGCCAGCTCACGGGACAGGGTGGATGGCTACACCTTC.

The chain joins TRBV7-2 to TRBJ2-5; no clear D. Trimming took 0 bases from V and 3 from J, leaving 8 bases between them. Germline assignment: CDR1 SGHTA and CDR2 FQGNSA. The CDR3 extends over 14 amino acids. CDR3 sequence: CASSLAPAKETQYF. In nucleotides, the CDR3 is TGTGCCAGCAGCTTAGCCCCAGCGAAAGAGACCCAGTACTTC.

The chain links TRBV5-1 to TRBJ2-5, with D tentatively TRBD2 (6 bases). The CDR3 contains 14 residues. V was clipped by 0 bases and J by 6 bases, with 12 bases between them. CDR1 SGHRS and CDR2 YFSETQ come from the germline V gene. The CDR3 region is CASSLGSGLKTQYF. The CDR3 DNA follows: TGCGCCAGCAGCTTGGGAAGCGGGTTGAAGACCCAGTACTTC.

The CDR3 nucleotides are TGTGCCAGCAGTTCCCCACTAGCGGGAGGGCAAGCGGCCCAGTACTTC. It codes for CASSSPLAGGQAAQYF. The chain couples TRBV25-1 to TRBJ2-5; 13 bases are a match to TRBD2. The CDR3 loop spans 16 amino acids. V lost 5 bases, J lost 9 bases, and 12 bases stayed unmatched. CDR1 MGHDK and CDR2 SYGVNS come from the germline V gene.

The CDR3 nucleotides are TGTGCCAGCAGCTTAGGGAGTACCATGAACACTGAAGCTTTCTTT. Its translation: CASSLGSTMNTEAFF. The chain is built from TRBV7-9 and TRBJ1-1; no reliable D call. V lost 1 base and J 0 bases, leaving 9 bases between the germline ends. Germline V gene lookup returns CDR1 SEHNR and CDR2 FQNEAQ (reference sequence). This CDR3 is built from 15 residues.

This CDR3 is CAIGQGAHEQYF. The CDR3 DNA reads TGTGCCATCGGACAGGGGGCCCACGAGCAGTACTTC. V is TRBV6-5 and J is TRBJ2-7, with 11 bases identical to TRBD1. The germline gives CDR1 MNHEY, CDR2 SVGAGI. Unmatched junction bases numbered 4, after V lost 10 bases and J lost 5 bases. This CDR3 comprises 12 residues.